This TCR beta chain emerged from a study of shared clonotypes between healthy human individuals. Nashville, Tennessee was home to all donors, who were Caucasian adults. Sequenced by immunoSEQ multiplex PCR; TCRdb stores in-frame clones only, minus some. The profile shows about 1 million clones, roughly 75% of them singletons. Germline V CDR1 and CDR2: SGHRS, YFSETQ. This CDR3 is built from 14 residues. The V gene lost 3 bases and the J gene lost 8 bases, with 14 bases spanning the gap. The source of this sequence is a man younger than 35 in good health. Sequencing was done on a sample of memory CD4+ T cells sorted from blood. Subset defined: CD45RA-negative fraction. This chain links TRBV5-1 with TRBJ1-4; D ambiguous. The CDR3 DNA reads TGCGCCAGCAGCTACACTGGGGAGGGAGAAAAACTGTTTTTT. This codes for CASSYTGEGEKLFF.